The present entry profiles one T cell receptor beta chain with its context. Its target is not known. V lost 4 bases, J lost 5 bases, and 26 bases lay in between. This CDR3 is built from 19 residues. In germline, CDR1 is MDHEN, CDR2 SYDVKM. Method: immunoSEQ multiplex PCR; TCRdb's copy keeps in-frame clones and lacks some. This table has about 79,000 clones, 80% to 90% appearing once. This sample is part of a study of OX40 agonist ivuxolimab in advanced cancers. On the study more broadly: Earlier anti-PD-1, anti-PD-L1 or anti-CTLA-4 therapy was permitted; over 35% had received some.

Notes on the study in general: Normalized T-cell clonal expansion was also low in some nonresponders.

The rearrangement joins TRBV28 to TRBJ2-2; the D gene is possibly TRBD1 (6 bases). This clonotype originated in an adult with an advanced solid tumor such as melanoma, head and neck, liver or kidney cancer. The source was CD4+ or CD8+ T cells sorted from blood, collected in a trial of the OX40 agonist ivuxolimab. In DNA form, the CDR3 reads TGTGCCAGCAGTTCTCCGCCGGGCAGGGGATCCTCGAGGACCGGGGAGCTGTTTTTT. It codes for CASSSPPGRGSSRTGELFF.